A selection of T cell receptor beta chains follows, all from one sample in a study of blood T cell repertoires in COVID-19. Here immunoSEQ multiplex PCR was the method, and the copy in TCRdb shows in-frame clones only, minus some. The sample records 400,000 to 450,000 clones, approximately 90% being singletons. The sample taken for sequencing was peripheral blood. The receptors here all came from a woman aged 25 to 39 with active or convalescent COVID-19. The conserved cysteine and the conserved F or W are not part of the CDR3 here. The order of the fields is CDR3 protein, V gene, CDR3 length, J gene.

CDR3: ASSFGTGVSGYT; V: TRBV6-2/TRBV6-3; length: 12; J: TRBJ1-2
CDR3: ATRGGTDGGYGYT; V: TRBV6-5; length: 13; J: TRBJ1-2
CDR3: SVGGGGDLGTGANVLT; V: TRBV29-1; length: 16; J: TRBJ2-6
CDR3: ASRYPGQGWH; V: TRBV6-5; length: 10; J: TRBJ2-3
CDR3: ASSPDSSYEQY; V: TRBV2; length: 11; J: TRBJ2-7
CDR3: ATSNPRETQY; V: TRBV15; length: 10; J: TRBJ2-5
CDR3: ASSYSGQGGETQY; V: TRBV6-5; length: 13; J: TRBJ2-5
CDR3: ASSLDAGRGFGYT; V: TRBV5-4; length: 13; J: TRBJ1-2
CDR3: ASSFLDRGHTEAF; V: TRBV7-6; length: 13; J: TRBJ1-1
CDR3: ASSMAGTGGNQPQH; V: TRBV19; length: 14; J: TRBJ1-5
CDR3: ASRLGRHTEAF; V: TRBV27; length: 11; J: TRBJ1-1
CDR3: ASSETLDTQY; V: TRBV2; length: 10; J: TRBJ2-3
CDR3: ASSTTSGRNTGELF; V: TRBV7-9; length: 14; J: TRBJ2-2
CDR3: ASFSNYGYT; V: TRBV9; length: 9; J: TRBJ1-2
CDR3: ASSSSQGETGELF; V: TRBV6-6; length: 13; J: TRBJ2-2
CDR3: ASSLRYRAHSYT; V: TRBV28; length: 12; J: TRBJ1-2
CDR3: ASSQVTSGSYEQY; V: TRBV3-1/TRBV3-2; length: 13; J: TRBJ2-7
CDR3: ASSPRVRGLGEQF; V: TRBV6-5; length: 13; J: TRBJ2-1
CDR3: SVAHWGLANSYEQY; V: TRBV29-1; length: 14; J: TRBJ2-7
CDR3: ASGLAGSDTQY; V: TRBV12-5; length: 11; J: TRBJ2-3
CDR3: ASSPNPDRGRSPLH; V: TRBV7-2; length: 14; J: TRBJ1-6
CDR3: ASSSGTSGGWNEQY; V: TRBV28; length: 14; J: TRBJ2-7
CDR3: ASSFDRDTEAF; V: TRBV7-7; length: 11; J: TRBJ1-1
CDR3: ASSGGHRSPLH; V: TRBV12-3/TRBV12-4; length: 11; J: TRBJ1-6
CDR3: ASSLGGSTEAF; V: TRBV5-6; length: 11; J: TRBJ1-1
CDR3: ASSQGGGLAKNIQY; V: TRBV3-1/TRBV3-2; length: 14; J: TRBJ2-4
CDR3: ASSQETGNYGYT; V: TRBV4-1; length: 12; J: TRBJ1-2
CDR3: ASSARVNRQVDTEAF; V: TRBV2; length: 15; J: TRBJ1-1
CDR3: ASSSGQGRQETQY; V: TRBV7-8; length: 13; J: TRBJ2-5
CDR3: ASSEALYLDRRSYEQY; V: TRBV6-1; length: 16; J: TRBJ2-7
CDR3: ASSESWAGNTEAF; V: TRBV10-1; length: 13; J: TRBJ1-1
CDR3: ASSLQGASPLH; V: TRBV5-1; length: 11; J: TRBJ1-6
CDR3: ASSLGQGIGYT; V: TRBV5-1; length: 11; J: TRBJ1-2
CDR3: ASSLGIGGDYGYT; V: TRBV5-1; length: 13; J: TRBJ1-2
CDR3: ATSRDLGTAYEQY; V: TRBV15; length: 13; J: TRBJ2-7
CDR3: ASSQGNRGPGELF; V: TRBV4-1; length: 13; J: TRBJ2-2
CDR3: ASSESLGVTAYGYT; V: TRBV6-1; length: 14; J: TRBJ1-2
CDR3: ASGGHAGGGNQPQH; V: TRBV12-5; length: 14; J: TRBJ1-5
CDR3: ASSLSGGASDTQY; V: TRBV7-7; length: 13; J: TRBJ2-3
CDR3: ASSHGTSGVTSYNEQF; V: TRBV18; length: 16; J: TRBJ2-1
CDR3: SVAGTGWEETQY; V: TRBV29-1; length: 12; J: TRBJ2-5
CDR3: ASSLEGAQPQH; V: TRBV5-1; length: 11; J: TRBJ1-5
CDR3: ASSQDHGQGSYGYT; V: TRBV4-1; length: 14; J: TRBJ1-2
CDR3: ASSPGQDRGYT; V: TRBV5-8; length: 11; J: TRBJ1-2
CDR3: ASSPTGGGYEQY; V: TRBV2; length: 12; J: TRBJ2-7
CDR3: ASREGLAGADYQETQY; V: TRBV5-1; length: 16; J: TRBJ2-5
CDR3: ASSSLGGTANSPLH; V: TRBV5-5; length: 14; J: TRBJ1-6
CDR3: SVGQGSAF; V: TRBV29-1; length: 8; J: TRBJ1-1
CDR3: ASSGGAVSNQPQH; V: TRBV6-5; length: 13; J: TRBJ1-5
CDR3: ASSQDTDYNEQF; V: TRBV3-1/TRBV3-2; length: 12; J: TRBJ2-1
CDR3: AISGQLNGYT; V: TRBV10-3; length: 10; J: TRBJ1-2
CDR3: ANRQGSNSPLH; V: TRBV10-3; length: 11; J: TRBJ1-6
CDR3: ASSEPGLAENGAYNEQF; V: TRBV10-1; length: 17; J: TRBJ2-1
CDR3: SASWAGGKGTEAF; V: TRBV20-1; length: 13; J: TRBJ1-1
CDR3: ASSPMTVGDTDTQY; V: TRBV27; length: 14; J: TRBJ2-3